The 9 T cell receptor beta chains reported below all come from one sample, sequenced in a study of CD8 T cells in ankylosing spondylitis. Each CDR3 protein is one row after TCRdb ran MiXCR on the 5' RACE reads. The sample records 180,000 or so distinct CDR3 sequences, 11% being singletons. Sequenced sample: blood, either unsorted or a sorted T cell fraction (not recorded which). These receptors originate from a male donor with ankylosing spondylitis or in good health (not recorded which).

This clonotype was counted at least ten times. The chain carries TRBV12-3 or TRBV12-4 and TRBJ2-7, with 7 bases that match TRBD1. The CDR3 is 16 residues long. With V trimmed by 3 bases and J by 3 bases, 11 bases remained unmatched. In DNA form, the CDR3 reads TGTGCCAGCAGTTTCGACCATTCAAACAGGGGCTACGAGCAGTACTTC. Translated: CASSFDHSNRGYEQYF.

In its sample, this clonotype was seen many times. This rearrangement joins TRBV20-1 to TRBJ2-3; D gene uncertain. The germline CDR1 and CDR2 sequences are DFQATT and SNEGSKA (reference sequence). This CDR3 has 15 residues. V was cut by 3 bases and J by 3 bases, with 16 bases left in between. CDR3: CSASPGIVGTDTQYF. CDR3 sequence (DNA): TGCAGTGCTAGTCCCGGAATAGTGGGTACAGATACGCAGTATTTT.

This clonotype was seen repeatedly, ten times or more. The V gene is TRBV20-1, the J gene TRBJ2-5; tentative D call: TRBD2 (5 bases). V lost 5 bases and J lost 0, with 13 bases in between. The germline gives CDR1 DFQATT, CDR2 SNEGSKA (reference sequence). The CDR3 extends over 14 amino acids. CDR3 amino acids: CSALSLGDQETQYF. The DNA of the CDR3 is TGCAGTGCTCTCTCGTTGGGAGACCAAGAGACCCAGTACTTC.

This clonotype was picked up many times. This chain joins TRBV29-1 and TRBJ2-1, with D unclear. CDR3 size: 13 residues. Between the trimmed V and J ends, which lost 4 bases and 1 base, there was a span of 8 bases. Germline values: CDR1 SQVTM, CDR2 ANQGSEA. This CDR3 is CSVGVRSYNEQFF. The CDR3 DNA reads TGCAGCGTTGGGGTGCGGTCCTACAATGAGCAGTTCTTC.

This clonotype was detected ten times or more. The genes are TRBV12-3 or TRBV12-4 and TRBJ2-5; D is perhaps TRBD1 or TRBD2 (5 bases each). The CDR3 is 15 residues long. Trimming took 9 bases from V and 0 from J, leaving 17 bases between them. In DNA form, the CDR3 reads TGTGCCAGTTTGAAAGGGACGGAGAACCAAGAGACCCAGTACTTC. This sequence encodes CASLKGTENQETQYF.

In this sample, this clonotype turned up many times. The rearrangement joins TRBV4-3 to TRBJ1-5; D call uncertain. Germline V gives CDR1 LGHNA, CDR2 YSLEER. The CDR3 runs to 18 residues. V was shortened by 0 bases and J by 3 bases, with 18 bases between the two germline ends. For the CDR3, the DNA is TGCGCCAGCAGCCAAGATAATCGGGAGAGAAGAAACAATCAGCCCCAGCATTTT. This sequence encodes CASSQDNRERRNNQPQHF.

V and J are TRBV6-1 and TRBJ1-5; D is unresolved. Germline V lookup: CDR1 MNHNS, CDR2 SASEGT. V was trimmed by 4 bases and J by 4 bases, leaving 14 bases between them. This CDR3 spans 15 amino acids. For the CDR3, the DNA is TGTGCCAGCAGTGGGGGTTCACCCGGAAATCAGCCCCAGCATTTT. Translated: CASSGGSPGNQPQHF.

As to this clonotype: Possible read error: a much larger clone is one base away. The chain carries TRBV12-3 or TRBV12-4 and TRBJ1-6, with D unresolved. The V end was cut by 1 base, the J end by 7 bases, with 8 bases between. The CDR3 has 14 residues. CDR3 in amino acids: CASSLGVENSPLHF. CDR3 in DNA: TGTGCCAGCAGTTTAGGTGTCGAGAATTCACCCCTCCACTTT.

This clonotype was observed at least ten times. The chain couples TRBV20-1 to TRBJ2-6; D perhaps matches TRBD1 (6 bases). This CDR3 contains 15 residues. Germline values: CDR1 DFQATT, CDR2 SNEGSKA (reference sequence). CDR3 region: CGCRDKNSGANVLTF. In nucleotides, the CDR3 is TGCGGATGCCGGGACAAGAACTCTGGGGCCAACGTCCTGACTTTC.